A selection of T cell receptor beta chains follows, all from one sample in a study of T-cell reconstitution after alpha-beta-depleted transplantation in children. One entry per CDR3 protein results from TCRdb running MiXCR on the PCR reads. This table has around 200,000 distinct CDR3 sequences, more than 6.5% appearing once. The sequenced sample was PBMCs from the stem cell graft donor, obtained from the stem cell graft. These TCRs come from a human donor who donated a stem cell graft to a child with Wiskott-Aldrich syndrome. The CDR3 runs from the conserved cysteine through the conserved F or W. A D gene is named only where the DNA matches it firmly. Size is stated for part of the rows, as once, few or many counts, or as a class when the clone is expanded.

cdr3_aa cdr3_nt d_call v_call clone_size j_call
CASRPTGARGSEKLFF TGTGCCAGCAGGCCAACCGGGGCCAGAGGGAGTGAAAAACTGTTTTTT . TRBV12-3/TRBV12-4 many TRBJ1-4
CASSEAQGVGTQYF TGTGCCAGCAGTGAAGCACAGGGTGTAGGTACGCAGTATTTT . TRBV25-1 many TRBJ2-3
CASSLAGTNEKLFF TGTGCCAGCAGTTTAGCCGGGACTAATGAAAAACTGTTTTTT . TRBV28 few TRBJ1-4
CASSYVKFQGLYEQYF TGTGCCAGCAGCTATGTAAAATTCCAGGGCCTCTACGAGCAGTACTTC . TRBV6-5 many TRBJ2-7
CASSYWQGPTYEQYF TGTGCCAGCAGTTACTGGCAGGGGCCTACATACGAGCAGTACTTC . TRBV6-5 many TRBJ2-7
CSAARDTGGQPQHF TGCAGTGCTGCCCGGGACACGGGAGGTCAGCCCCAGCATTTT . TRBV20-1 many TRBJ1-5
CASSTRLAGYEQYF TGTGCCAGCAGCACTCGACTAGCGGGATACGAGCAGTACTTC TRBD2 TRBV7-8 many TRBJ2-7
CASRTGARWFF TGTGCCAGCAGGACCGGGGCCCGGTGGTTTTTT . TRBV12-3/TRBV12-4 few TRBJ2-2
CASSSRQDYGYTF TGTGCCAGCAGCTCCCGACAAGACTATGGCTACACCTTC . TRBV7-6 many TRBJ1-2
CASSNRILHEQYF TGTGCCAGCAGTAACCGGATTCTGCACGAGCAGTACTTC . TRBV6-2/TRBV6-3 many TRBJ2-7
CASTSDWGIAFF TGTGCCAGCACCTCCGATTGGGGGATAGCTTTCTTT . TRBV12-3/TRBV12-4 few TRBJ1-1
CASSTMAGGPDTGELFF TGTGCCAGCAGCACAATGGCGGGGGGGCCTGACACCGGGGAGCTGTTTTTT TRBD2 TRBV6-5 many TRBJ2-2
CSAEMPNTEAFF TGCAGTGCCGAGATGCCAAACACTGAAGCTTTCTTT . TRBV20-1 many TRBJ1-1
CASSTILAGGRLYNEQFF TGCGCCAGCAGCACCATACTAGCGGGAGGGCGTTTATACAATGAGCAGTTCTTC TRBD2 TRBV5-1 many TRBJ2-1
CASSRTGGNYGYTF TGCGCCAGCAGCCGTACAGGGGGCAACTATGGCTACACCTTC TRBD1 TRBV4-3 many TRBJ1-2
CASSEQNYGYTF TGTGCCAGCAGCGAACAGAACTATGGCTACACCTTC . TRBV7-9 . TRBJ1-2
CASRYEGQGNTEAFF TGCGCCAGCAGGTACGAGGGACAGGGGAACACTGAAGCTTTCTTT TRBD1 TRBV5-1 many TRBJ1-1
CASSLEVAYEQYF TGTGCCAGCAGCTTAGAGGTCGCCTACGAGCAGTACTTC . TRBV7-2 many TRBJ2-7
CSARYQGRDFF TGCAGTGCTAGATATCAGGGGCGAGATTTCTTT . TRBV20-1 many TRBJ1-1
CASSLAGDHTGELFF TGTGCCAGCAGCTTAGCAGGGGATCACACCGGGGAGCTGTTTTTT . TRBV11-3 . TRBJ2-2
CASSRLAGTDTQYF TGTGCCAGCAGCCGACTAGCGGGAACAGATACGCAGTATTTT TRBD2 TRBV7-2 . TRBJ2-3
CASSQARSGILHF TGTGCCAGCAGCCAAGCCCGTTCGGGGATCCTCCACTTT . TRBV3-1 many TRBJ1-6
CASRPPQVGPDTDTQYF TGTGCCAGCAGGCCTCCGCAAGTGGGCCCGGACACAGATACGCAGTATTTT . TRBV12-3/TRBV12-4 many TRBJ2-3
CASSLEQGASNQPQHF TGTGCCAGCAGCCTTGAACAGGGGGCAAGCAATCAGCCCCAGCATTTT TRBD1 TRBV7-9 few TRBJ1-5
CAWSVLSEAFF TGTGCCTGGAGTGTCCTGTCCGAAGCTTTCTTT . TRBV30 few TRBJ1-1
CASSQEALGKNIQYF TGTGCCAGCAGCCAAGAGGCCCTGGGCAAAAACATTCAGTACTTC . TRBV3-1 . TRBJ2-4
CASSQRTSGGAIDIQYF TGCGCCAGCAGCCAAAGGACTAGCGGGGGGGCAATTGACATTCAGTACTTC TRBD2 TRBV4-1 few TRBJ2-4
CASSQYGPGGEPEQFF TGTGCCAGCAGCCAGTACGGTCCGGGGGGGGAACCTGAGCAGTTCTTC TRBD2 TRBV4-2 many TRBJ2-1
CASSQAGSYNSPLHF TGTGCCAGCAGCCAAGCTGGCTCCTATAATTCACCCCTCCACTTT . TRBV3-1 many TRBJ1-6
CASSSDLDFTYEQYF TGTGCCAGCAGCTCAGACCTGGACTTCACCTACGAGCAGTACTTC . TRBV7-9 many TRBJ2-7
CASSPPRGEGSYEQYF TGTGCCAGCTCACCACCGCGGGGGGAAGGCTCCTACGAGCAGTACTTC TRBD2 TRBV18 few TRBJ2-7
CASSLGAGNRHPRDSNQPQHF TGTGCCAGCAGCTTAGGGGCAGGGAACCGTCATCCCCGTGATAGCAATCAGCCCCAGCATTTT . TRBV7-8 few TRBJ1-5
CASSLTRGQETQYF TGTGCCAGCAGCTTGACTAGGGGCCAAGAGACCCAGTACTTC . TRBV5-4 many TRBJ2-5
CASRGDVGELFF TGTGCCAGCAGGGGAGACGTCGGGGAGCTGTTTTTT . TRBV3-1 . TRBJ2-2
CASSSLDRGNGDIQYF TGCGCCAGCAGCTCCCTGGACAGGGGAAATGGAGACATTCAGTACTTC TRBD1 TRBV5-1 many TRBJ2-4
CASSREPGQGGYGYTF TGCGCCAGCAGCCGAGAGCCGGGACAGGGAGGGTATGGCTACACCTTC TRBD1 TRBV4-3 many TRBJ1-2
CASSLLAGEQFF TGTGCCAGCAGCCTACTCGCAGGGGAGCAGTTCTTC . TRBV7-9 . TRBJ2-1
CASRNRGRGDEQFF TGTGCCAGCAGAAACAGGGGCCGGGGGGATGAGCAGTTCTTC . TRBV6-5 many TRBJ2-1
CASSLSPGTSGETQYF TGTGCCAGCAGCTTAAGCCCCGGGACTAGCGGTGAGACCCAGTACTTC TRBD2 TRBV7-9 many TRBJ2-5
CASSPDRYNEQFF TGCGCCAGCAGCCCAGACAGGTACAATGAGCAGTTCTTC . TRBV5-1 . TRBJ2-1
CASQGYTEAFF TGTGCCAGCCAGGGGTACACTGAAGCTTTCTTT . TRBV7-9 . TRBJ1-1
CASSVRPETNEKLFF TGTGCCAGCAGCGTCCGGCCCGAAACTAATGAAAAACTGTTTTTT . TRBV9 many TRBJ1-4